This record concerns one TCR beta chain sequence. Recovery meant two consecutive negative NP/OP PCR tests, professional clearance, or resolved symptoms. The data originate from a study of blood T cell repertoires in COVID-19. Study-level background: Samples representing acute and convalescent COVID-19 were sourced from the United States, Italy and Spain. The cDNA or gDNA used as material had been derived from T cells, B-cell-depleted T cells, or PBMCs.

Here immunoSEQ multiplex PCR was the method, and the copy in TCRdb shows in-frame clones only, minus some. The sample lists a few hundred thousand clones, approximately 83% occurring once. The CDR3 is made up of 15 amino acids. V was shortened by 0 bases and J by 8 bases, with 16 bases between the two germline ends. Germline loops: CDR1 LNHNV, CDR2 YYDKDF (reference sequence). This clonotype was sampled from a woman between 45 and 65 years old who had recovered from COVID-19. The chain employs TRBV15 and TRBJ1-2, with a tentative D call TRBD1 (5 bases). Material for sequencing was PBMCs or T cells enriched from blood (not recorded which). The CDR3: CATSRDLRQGSGYTF. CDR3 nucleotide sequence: TGTGCCACCAGCAGAGATCTTCGGCAGGGAAGCGGCTACACCTTC.